Given below is one T cell receptor beta chain in context. The data were taken from a study of blood T cell repertoires in COVID-19. CDR1 KGHDR and CDR2 SFDVKD come from the germline V gene. Trimming took 0 bases from V and 9 from J, leaving 8 bases between them. The CDR3 contains 13 residues. Repertoires were generated with immunoSEQ multiplex PCR, while TCRdb's copy carries only in-frame clones and drops some. Here the sample spans 450,000 or so clones, roughly 89% being singletons. The TCR originated in a man between 18 and 35 years old with COVID-19, enrolled during active disease. Sequencing was done on a sample of peripheral blood. V is TRBV24-1 and J is TRBJ2-1; no reliable D call. The CDR3 DNA sequence: TGTGCCACCAGTGATTTGGTCGGCGGTGAGCAGTTCTTC. It translates to CATSDLVGGEQFF.